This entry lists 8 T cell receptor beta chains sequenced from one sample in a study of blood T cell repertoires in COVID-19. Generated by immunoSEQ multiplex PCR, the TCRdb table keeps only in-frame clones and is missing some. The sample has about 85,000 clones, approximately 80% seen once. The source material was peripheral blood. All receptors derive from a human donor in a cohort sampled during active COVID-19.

The CDR3 reads CAWSVWNSQETQYF. CDR3 in DNA: TGTGCCTGGAGTGTATGGAACAGTCAAGAGACCCAGTACTTC. This rearrangement joins TRBV30 to TRBJ2-5; D not resolved. The CDR3 runs to 14 residues. Germline V CDR1 and CDR2: GTSNPN, SVGIG (reference sequence). The V end lost 0 bases, the J end lost 2 bases, and 10 bases lay between the germline ends.

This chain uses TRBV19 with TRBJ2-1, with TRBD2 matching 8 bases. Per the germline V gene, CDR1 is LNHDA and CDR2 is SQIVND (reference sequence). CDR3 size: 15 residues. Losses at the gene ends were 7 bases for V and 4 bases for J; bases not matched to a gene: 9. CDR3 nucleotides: TGTGCCAGTACCGGGAGGGAGGGTTTTTACAATGAGCAGTTCTTC. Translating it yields CASTGREGFYNEQFF.

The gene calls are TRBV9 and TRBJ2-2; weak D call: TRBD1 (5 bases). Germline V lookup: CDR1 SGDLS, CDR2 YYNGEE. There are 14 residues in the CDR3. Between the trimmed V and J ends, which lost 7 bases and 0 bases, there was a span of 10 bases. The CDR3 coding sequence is TGTGCCAGCCAAAGACAGACGAACACCGGGGAGCTGTTTTTT. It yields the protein CASQRQTNTGELFF.

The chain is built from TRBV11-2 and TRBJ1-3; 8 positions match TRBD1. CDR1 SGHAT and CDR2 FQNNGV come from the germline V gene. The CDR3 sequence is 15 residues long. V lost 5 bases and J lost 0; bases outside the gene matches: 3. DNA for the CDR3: TGTGCCAGCAGCCGGGACAGGAGCTCTGGAAACACCATATATTTT. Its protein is CASSRDRSSGNTIYF.

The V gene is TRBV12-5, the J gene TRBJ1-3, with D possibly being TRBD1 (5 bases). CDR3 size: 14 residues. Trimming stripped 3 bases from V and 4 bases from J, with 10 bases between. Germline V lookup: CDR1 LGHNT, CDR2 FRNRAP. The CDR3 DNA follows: TGTGCTAGTGGTTTTTCAGGGTTCGGAAACACCATATATTTT. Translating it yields CASGFSGFGNTIYF.

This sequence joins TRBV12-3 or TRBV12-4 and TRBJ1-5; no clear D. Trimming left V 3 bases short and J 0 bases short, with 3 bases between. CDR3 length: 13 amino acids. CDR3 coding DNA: TGTGCCAGCAGTTTCGTTAGCAATCAGCCCCAGCATTTT. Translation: CASSFVSNQPQHF.

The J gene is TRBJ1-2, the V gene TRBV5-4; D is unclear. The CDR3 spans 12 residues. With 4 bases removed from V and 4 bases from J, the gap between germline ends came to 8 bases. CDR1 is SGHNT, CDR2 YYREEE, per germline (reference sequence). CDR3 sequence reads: CASSLSGYGYTF. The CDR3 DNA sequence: TGTGCCAGCAGCCTAAGCGGCTATGGCTACACCTTC.

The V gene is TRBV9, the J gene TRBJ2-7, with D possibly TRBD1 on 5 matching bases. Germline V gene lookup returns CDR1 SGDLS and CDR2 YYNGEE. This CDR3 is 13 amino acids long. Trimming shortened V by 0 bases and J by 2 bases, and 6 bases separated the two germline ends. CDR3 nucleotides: TGTGCCAGCAGCGTAGCGGACACCTACGAGCAGTACTTC. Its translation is CASSVADTYEQYF.